These 8 T cell receptor beta chains were sequenced from one sample in a study of T cells in Graves' hyperthyroidism and ophthalmopathy. TCR beta CDR3 region amplification was performed from RNA transcripts. Using the HTBI primer set, a first-round RT-PCR was run on the TCR CDR3. MiXCR was run by TCRdb on the multiplex PCR reads, yielding one entry per CDR3 protein. The sample has 140,000 or so distinct CDR3 sequences, approximately 24% seen once. Sequencing was done on a sample of blood. The receptors were sampled from a woman aged 50 to 60 with Graves' hyperthyroidism that later progressed to Graves' ophthalmopathy.

Many counts were recorded for this clonotype. The chain carries TRBV6-1 and TRBJ1-6; D possibly corresponds to TRBD1 (6 bases). V was clipped by 8 bases and J by 9 bases, with 14 bases between them. CDR1 and CDR2 from the germline V gene are MNHNS and SASEGT. The CDR3 is 13 residues long. The CDR3 sequence: CASGGAPGSPLHF. DNA of the CDR3: TGTGCCAGCGGGGGGGCCCCCGGTTCACCCCTCCACTTT.

This clonotype was picked up many times. The V call is TRBV2, the J call TRBJ1-5; 7 bases line up with TRBD1. Germline loops: CDR1 SNHLY, CDR2 FYNNEI. Unmatched junction bases numbered 7, after V lost 6 bases and J lost 2 bases. This CDR3 spans 15 amino acids. The CDR3 coding sequence is TGTGCCAGCAGCAAACAGGGGCTGGGCAATCAGCCCCAGCATTTT. It encodes CASSKQGLGNQPQHF. Variable domain in full (rest from reference TRBV2 and TRBJ1-5): EPEVTQTPSHQVTQMGQEVILRCVPISNHLYFYWYRQILGQKVEFLVSFYNNEISEKSEIFDDQFSVERPDGSNFTLKIRSTKLEDSAMYFCASSKQGLGNQPQHFGDGTRLSIL.

This clonotype showed up many times. V usage is TRBV20-1 and J usage is TRBJ1-5; no firm D call. The CDR3 consists of 12 residues. CDR1 and CDR2 (germline): DFQATT, SNEGSKA (reference sequence). V dropped 3 bases and J dropped 5 bases, with 8 bases sitting between them. As DNA, the CDR3 is TGCAGTGCTAGGGGCGGTGATCAGCCCCAGCATTTT. Its translation is CSARGGDQPQHF.

This clonotype was observed at least ten times. The V and J genes are TRBV5-1 and TRBJ2-3; 7 bases line up with TRBD2. The CDR3 loop spans 15 amino acids. J gave up 6 bases and V 1 base, and 8 bases lay outside the gene matches. In germline, CDR1 is SGHRS, CDR2 YFSETQ. The CDR3 loop reads CASSLPAGLQDTQYF. The CDR3 region has the DNA TGCGCCAGCAGCTTGCCAGCGGGGCTGCAGGATACGCAGTATTTT.

This clonotype came up many times. The rearrangement links TRBV11-2 to TRBJ2-7, with D possibly TRBD1 on 6 matching bases. Trimming stripped 8 bases from V and 2 bases from J, with 10 bases between. Germline assignment: CDR1 SGHAT and CDR2 FQNNGV. The CDR3 spans 12 residues. The CDR3 coding sequence is TGTGCCAGCCGGACAGACACCTACGAGCAGTACTTC. Protein sequence: CASRTDTYEQYF.

This clonotype has a handful of counts. This chain joins TRBV28 and TRBJ1-4; no clear D gene. The V and J ends lost 1 base and 2 bases respectively, with 8 bases between them. The germline CDR1 and CDR2 sequences are MDHEN and SYDVKM. This CDR3 has 15 amino acids. CDR3: CASSLLWATNEKLFF. The CDR3 DNA sequence: TGTGCCAGCAGTTTATTATGGGCGACTAATGAAAAACTGTTTTTT.

Many counts were recorded for this clonotype. The chain employs TRBV12-3 or TRBV12-4 and TRBJ1-1; D not certain. This CDR3 spans 13 amino acids. V was shortened by 3 bases and J by 11 bases, with 16 bases between the two germline ends. The chain's CDR3 is CASSFGKQGFAFF. CDR3 sequence (DNA): TGTGCCAGCAGTTTCGGTAAACAAGGGTTCGCTTTCTTT.

This clonotype occurred once. V usage is TRBV24-1 and J usage is TRBJ2-1, with D perhaps matching TRBD1 or TRBD2 (5 bases each). V was shortened by 5 bases and J by 13 bases, with 17 bases between the two germline ends. This CDR3 has 13 amino acids. CDR1 is KGHDR, CDR2 SFDVKD, per germline. The CDR3 region has the DNA TGTGCCACCAGTGCTAGGGGACGTAGTGAACAGTTCTTC. Residues: CATSARGRSEQFF.